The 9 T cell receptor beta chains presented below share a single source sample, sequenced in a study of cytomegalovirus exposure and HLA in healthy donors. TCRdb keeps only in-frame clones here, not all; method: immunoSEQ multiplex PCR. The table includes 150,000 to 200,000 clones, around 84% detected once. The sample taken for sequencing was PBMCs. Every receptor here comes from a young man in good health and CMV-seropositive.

CDR3 nucleotides: TGTGCCAGCAGCCCCCCCTCCAAGGCGTTGAGCCCGCAGGGTGAGCAGTACTTC. Translating gives CASSPPSKALSPQGEQYF. The chain has TRBV21-1 and TRBJ2-7; TRBD1 is the table's D call, not checked against the DNA. TRBV21-1 represents a pseudogene. The CDR3 length is 18 residues.

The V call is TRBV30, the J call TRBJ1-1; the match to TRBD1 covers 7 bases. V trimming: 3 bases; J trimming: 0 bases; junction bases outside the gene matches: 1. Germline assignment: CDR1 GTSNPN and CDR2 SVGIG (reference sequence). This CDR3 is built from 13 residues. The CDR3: CAWSGTVNTEAFF. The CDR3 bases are TGTGCCTGGAGCGGGACAGTGAACACTGAAGCTTTCTTT. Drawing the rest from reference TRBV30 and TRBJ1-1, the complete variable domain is SQTIHQWPATLVQPVGSPLSLECTVEGTSNPNLYWYRQAAGRGLQLLFYSVGIGQISSEVPQNLSASRPQDRQFILSSKKLLLSDSGFYLCAWSGTVNTEAFFGQGTRLTVV.

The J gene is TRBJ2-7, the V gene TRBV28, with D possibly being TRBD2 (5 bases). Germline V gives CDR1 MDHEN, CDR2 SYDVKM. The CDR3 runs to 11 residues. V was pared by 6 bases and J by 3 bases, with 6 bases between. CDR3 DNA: TGTGCCAGCAGCCGGGACTACGAGCAGTACTTC. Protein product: CASSRDYEQYF.

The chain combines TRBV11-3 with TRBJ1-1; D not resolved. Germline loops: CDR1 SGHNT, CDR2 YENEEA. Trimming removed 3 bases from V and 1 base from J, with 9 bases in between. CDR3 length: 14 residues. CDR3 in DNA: TGTGCCAGCAGCTTCCCGGAGCCGAACACTGAAGCTTTCTTT. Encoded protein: CASSFPEPNTEAFF.

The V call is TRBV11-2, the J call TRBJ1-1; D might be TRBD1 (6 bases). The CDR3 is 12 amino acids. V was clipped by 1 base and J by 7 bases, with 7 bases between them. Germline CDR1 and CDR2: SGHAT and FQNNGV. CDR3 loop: CASSLAGDEAFF. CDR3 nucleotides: TGTGCCAGCAGCTTAGCAGGGGATGAAGCTTTCTTT.

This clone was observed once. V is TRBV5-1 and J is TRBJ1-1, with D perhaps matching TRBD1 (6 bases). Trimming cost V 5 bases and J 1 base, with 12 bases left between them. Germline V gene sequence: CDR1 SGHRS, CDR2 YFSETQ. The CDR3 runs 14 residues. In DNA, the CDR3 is TGCGCCAGCAGTTCGGGACACCCGAACACTGAAGCTTTCTTT. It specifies CASSSGHPNTEAFF.

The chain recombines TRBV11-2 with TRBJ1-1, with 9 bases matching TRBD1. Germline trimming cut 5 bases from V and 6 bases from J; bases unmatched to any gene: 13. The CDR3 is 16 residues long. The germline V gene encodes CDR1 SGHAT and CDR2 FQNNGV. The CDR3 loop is CASSENTGGMRAEAFF. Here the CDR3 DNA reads TGTGCCAGCAGCGAGAATACAGGGGGCATGAGGGCTGAAGCTTTCTTT. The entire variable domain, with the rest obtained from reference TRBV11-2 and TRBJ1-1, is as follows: EAGVAQSPRYKIIEKRQSVAFWCNPISGHATLYWYQQILGQGPKLLIQFQNNGVVDDSQLPKDRFSAERLKGVDSTLKIQPAKLEDSAVYLCASSENTGGMRAEAFFGQGTRLTVV.

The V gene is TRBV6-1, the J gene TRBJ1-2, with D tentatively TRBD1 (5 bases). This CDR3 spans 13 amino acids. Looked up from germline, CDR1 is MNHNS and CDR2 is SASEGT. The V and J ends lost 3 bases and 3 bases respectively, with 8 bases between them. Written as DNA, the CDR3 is TGTGCCAGCAGTGACAGGGTCTACTATGGCTACACCTTC. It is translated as CASSDRVYYGYTF.

CDR3 coding DNA: TGTGCCAGCAGCTTAATGGGGACAGGGGTCGACGAGCAGTACTTC. It specifies CASSLMGTGVDEQYF. The rearrangement links TRBV7-2 to TRBJ2-7; 10 nucleotides align to TRBD1. Germline V lookup: CDR1 SGHTA, CDR2 FQGNSA. V gave up 2 bases and J gave up 5 bases; unmatched junction bases: 6. The CDR3 extends over 15 amino acids.